These T cell receptor beta chains were read from a single sample in a study of response to subunit inactivated influenza vaccine. Each CDR3 protein is one row after TCRdb ran MiXCR on the RT-PCR reads. The profile shows 160,000 or so distinct CDR3 sequences, under 13% of them singletons. Sequenced here: non-naive T cells sorted from PBMCs, sampled more than 35 days after vaccination. Receptor source: a man aged 50-59 years who received an inactivated influenza vaccine. Each CDR3 is given with its conserved first and last residue. D genes are given only for firm matches. Part of the rows lack a size; the others show once, few, many or a class for expanded clones.

CASAGPGGQYF,few,TRBD2,TRBV6-5
CASSVVGVDLRNEQFF,few,-,TRBV9
CASSSGTGPEAFF,-,TRBD1,TRBV7-9
CASSSFISIGGSSYEQYF,-,-,TRBV11-2
CASSSYRAAAFF,-,-,TRBV28
CASSEAGHYEQYF,many,-,TRBV6-1
CASSHWHTFSTNEKLFF,-,-,TRBV4-3
CASSPGVLDTGELFF,-,-,TRBV5-1
CASSFSPNYTDTQYF,-,-,TRBV12-3/TRBV12-4
CASSPQGFYEQYF,-,-,TRBV27
CASSQRREKLFF,few,-,TRBV3-1
CASRPGTSGSYEQYF,-,TRBD2,TRBV12-3/TRBV12-4
CSARGLDEQYF,many,-,TRBV20-1
CASSYPLTGMGRNQPQHF,-,TRBD1,TRBV6-2/TRBV6-3
CSASVRLSEAFF,few,-,TRBV20-1
CASSLAPLRSSTDTQYF,few,-,TRBV7-8
CASSLAGGPNTGELFF,-,TRBD2,TRBV12-3/TRBV12-4
CASSKLSGANVLTF,many,-,TRBV6-1
CASTRPNSPLHF,-,-,TRBV6-2/TRBV6-3
CASSFQGSSPLHF,many,-,TRBV12-3/TRBV12-4
CASSESGSPYEQYF,-,TRBD2,TRBV9
CASSPGTSGSGTDTQYF,-,TRBD2,TRBV11-2
CSATTAANYGYTF,once,-,TRBV20-1
CASSYRTSGGAADTQYF,few,TRBD2,TRBV12-3/TRBV12-4
CASSPGTGGFGNTIYF,many,TRBD1,TRBV7-2
CASSLWAATVNTGELFF,many,-,TRBV5-6
CATSRDRGIGTDTQYF,few,-,TRBV15
CSARSGTGGTEAFF,-,TRBD1,TRBV20-1
CASTPDPTWNIQYF,few,-,TRBV12-3/TRBV12-4
CASSPMKTGELFF,few,-,TRBV18
CTSSRPTGSENEKLFF,-,-,TRBV1
CATSTIPMDRGVETQYF,few,TRBD1,TRBV15